This TCR beta chain appears in the sequencing data of a study of blood T cells in healthy people across ages (dated by TCRdb to between 2015 and 2016). Regarding the complete study: In model experiments, template switching captured about one uniquely barcoded TCR beta cDNA molecule for every two T cells. To track age-related changes in TCR beta repertoire diversity, the study relied on deep sequencing normalized with unique cDNA molecular identifiers. Donors were grouped into four age groups: young (average approximately 16 years), middle-aged (around 39), aged (around 60) and long-lived (approximately 78). For two donors (one aged 18 to 30 and one aged 80 or older), the study analyzed two additional independent replicas of 1 million unique cDNA reads from the same blood draw. Overall results and qualifications from the work: The long-lived group showed more naive CD4+ T cells, fewer expanded clones and increased TCR diversity than the aged group, suggesting age selection. The CMV infection status of donors was not known, potentially confounding age-related changes in expanded clonotypes. Observed TCR beta diversity per million T cells fell roughly linearly with age, and a significant reduction was already apparent by age around 36. Estimates of total diversity based on one million sequenced T cells were considered lower bounds and underestimates. Conclusive comparison of naive and antigen-experienced compartments was prevented by the profiling of bulk unsorted PBMCs. There was a strong correlation between observed TCR beta diversity and the percentage of naive T cells measured by flow cytometry.

The 40 or so donors, aged about 6 to 95 years, were systemically healthy Caucasian individuals from Russia. Each donor gave roughly 9.5 milliliters of peripheral blood, collected into EDTA-treated Vacutainer tubes. Ficoll-Paque density-gradient centrifugation was used to isolate PBMCs, with at least 7 million per sample. Total RNA was extracted from PBMCs with Trizol reagent, with at least 6 micrograms obtained per sample. The percentages of naive CD45RAhigh/CD27high T cells were determined by flow cytometry on a PBMC aliquot from every donor. The library was made by 5' RACE. Data came from an Illumina HiSeq 2500. A second PCR of roughly 6 to 11 cycles was run with a J-beta primer mix and a sample-barcoded 5' primer. A unique molecular identifier was introduced onto each TCR beta cDNA molecule by a template-switch 5' adaptor carrying 12 random nucleotides. Each sample yielded at least 2.5 million CDR3-containing paired-end reads. All of the RNA was converted into first-strand cDNA using the Mint cDNA synthesis kit, with a TRBC-specific oligonucleotide serving as the primer. After uracil-DNA glycosylase treatment, a first 18-cycle PCR used universal primers M1SS and BC2_uni_R on all cDNA. The original pipeline was this. For normalization, 1 million high-quality reads, each with a distinct molecular identifier, were randomly selected from each sample. Reads with shared molecular identifiers were discarded instead of being binned into consensus sequences. CDR3 identification, clonotype clustering and error correction used MiTCR with a Q25 quality threshold and the strictest error-elimination algorithm. A nonparametric unseen species model using Euler transformation provided a lower-bound estimate of total TCR beta diversity. TCRdb handled the public reads itself, with Q25 trimming in fastp and clone calling in MiXCR, and kept productive beta chains. Rows with one shared CDR3 protein collapse into an entry with the most common genes and DNA. The V and J calls follow TCRdb's processing rather than the paper's. The table for this sample lists some 560,000 distinct CDR3 sequences; roughly a quarter of them were counted only once. Together, the top ten hold under 4.5% of the sample.

The CDR3 starts with the cysteine, ends with the phenylalanine, and has 14 residues. CDR3 DNA is the only sequence kept; it has 42 bases, read in frame from the first base. This clonotype was detected a few times. Its antigen specificity is not known. No much larger clone is present one base from it, and per-base qualities are unavailable. The same sample was also studied in work on T cells of mothers and their children. In that second paper, the authors write: Nine systemically healthy Caucasian individuals served as donors, namely three mothers together with their six children. cDNA synthesis used all of the extracted RNA, with approximately 1.6 ug of RNA in each 15 ul reaction. Sample barcodes and 2-4 random nucleotides were added via the M1S primer in the second PCR. Each mother yielded over 9 million TCR beta CDR3 reads and each child 2.5 million to 3.5 million reads. TCR recombination output is similarly shaped by thymic selection in related and unrelated pairs, with a minor effect exerted by inherited differences. Related mother-child pairs always showed normalized repertoire overlap that was slightly higher than in unrelated mother-child pairs, though the difference was never significant. With a sensitivity of around 97 clones per million clonotypes, no persistent microchimeric T cell clones were detected. In the study, deep NGS was used to compare the TCR beta repertoires of mothers and children, and features distinguishing related mother-child pairs from unrelated individuals were sought. On average, the children were roughly 10 +/- 4 years old, while the mothers were 40 +/- 4 years old. After adapter ligation was performed with NEBNext reagents, the libraries were sequenced on an Illumina HiSeq 2000 with 100+100 nt paired-end reads. To prevent cross-contamination, the mother and child libraries were prepared a month apart and were sequenced in separate runs. For each donor, between roughly 500,000 and 2,100,000 distinct TCR beta clonotypes were identified. Naive TCR beta clonotypes were estimated from low-frequency clonotypes matched to each donor's FACS-determined naive share, without sorting.

The chain is assembled from TRBV21-1 and TRBJ2-5; the D call of TRBD1 is as the table states it, not checked on the DNA. TRBV21-1 is a documented pseudogene. Sequenced material: blood. This TCR derives from a boy between 2 and 15 years old in good health. The CDR3 has the sequence CASRRGATQETQYF. The DNA reads TGTGCCAGCAGGAGGGGCGCAACTCAAGAGACCCAGTACTTC.